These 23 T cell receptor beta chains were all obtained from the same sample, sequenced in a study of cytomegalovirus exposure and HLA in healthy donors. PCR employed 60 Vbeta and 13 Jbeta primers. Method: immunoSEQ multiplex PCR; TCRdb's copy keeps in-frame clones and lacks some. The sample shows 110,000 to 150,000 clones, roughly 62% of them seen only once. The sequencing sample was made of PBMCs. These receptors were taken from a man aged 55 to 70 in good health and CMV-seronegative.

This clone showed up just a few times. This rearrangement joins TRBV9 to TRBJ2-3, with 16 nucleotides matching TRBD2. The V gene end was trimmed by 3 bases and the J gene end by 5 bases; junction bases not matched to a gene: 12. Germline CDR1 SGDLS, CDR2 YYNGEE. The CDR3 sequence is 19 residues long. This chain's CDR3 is CASSAAGTSGRAVGDTQYF. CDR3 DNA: TGTGCCAGCAGCGCGGCCGGGACTAGCGGGAGGGCCGTCGGAGATACGCAGTATTTT.

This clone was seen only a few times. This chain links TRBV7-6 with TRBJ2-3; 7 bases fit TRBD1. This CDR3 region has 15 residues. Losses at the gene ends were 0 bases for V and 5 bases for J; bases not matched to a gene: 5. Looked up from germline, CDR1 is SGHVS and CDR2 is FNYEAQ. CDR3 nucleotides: TGTGCCAGCAGCTTAGCCGGGAACAGGGGAGATACGCAGTATTTT. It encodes CASSLAGNRGDTQYF.

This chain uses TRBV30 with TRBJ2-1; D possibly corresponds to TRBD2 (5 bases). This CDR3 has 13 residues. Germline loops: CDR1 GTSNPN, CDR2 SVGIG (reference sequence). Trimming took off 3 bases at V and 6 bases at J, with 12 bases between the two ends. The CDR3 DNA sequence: TGTGCCTGGAGAGAGGGATTAGGCAATGAGCAGTTCTTC. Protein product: CAWREGLGNEQFF.

DNA of the CDR3: TGTGCCAGCAGGACAGGGGGCCTGTCCAAAAACATTCAGTACTTC. Its translation is CASRTGGLSKNIQYF. The chain has TRBV28 and TRBJ2-4, with 10 bases fitting TRBD1. Germline-derived CDR1 and CDR2 are MDHEN and SYDVKM. V shed 6 bases and J 2 bases; nucleotides not matched to a gene: 4. This CDR3 spans 15 amino acids.

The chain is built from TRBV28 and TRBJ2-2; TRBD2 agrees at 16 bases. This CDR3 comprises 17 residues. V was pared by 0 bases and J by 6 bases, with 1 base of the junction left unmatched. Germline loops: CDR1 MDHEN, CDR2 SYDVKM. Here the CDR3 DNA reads TGTGCCAGCAGTTTATGGGGACTAGCGGGAGGGCCCGGGGAGCTGTTTTTT. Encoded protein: CASSLWGLAGGPGELFF.

The CDR3 DNA is TGTGCCAGCAGTTCCCCCCAGGGCTCCATTAACTATGGCTACACCTTC. It specifies CASSSPQGSINYGYTF. The chain is built from TRBV28 and TRBJ1-2, with D possibly TRBD1 on 5 matching bases. The V gene lost 4 bases and the J gene lost 1 base, with 16 bases spanning the gap. The V gene's germline CDR1 is MDHEN and CDR2 SYDVKM. CDR3 length: 16 amino acids.

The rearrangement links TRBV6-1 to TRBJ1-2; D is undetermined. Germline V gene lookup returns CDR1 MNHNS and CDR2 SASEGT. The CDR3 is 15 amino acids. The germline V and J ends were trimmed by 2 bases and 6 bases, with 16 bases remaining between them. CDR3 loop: CASSELGLRGNGYTF. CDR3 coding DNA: TGTGCCAGCAGTGAATTGGGTCTCCGGGGAAATGGCTACACCTTC.

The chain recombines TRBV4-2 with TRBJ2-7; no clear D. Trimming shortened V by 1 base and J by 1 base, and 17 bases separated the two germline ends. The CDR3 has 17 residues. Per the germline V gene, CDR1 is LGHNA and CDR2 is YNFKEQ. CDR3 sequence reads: CASSQVWARQTSYEQYF. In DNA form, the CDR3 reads TGTGCCAGCAGCCAAGTTTGGGCCCGGCAGACATCCTACGAGCAGTACTTC.

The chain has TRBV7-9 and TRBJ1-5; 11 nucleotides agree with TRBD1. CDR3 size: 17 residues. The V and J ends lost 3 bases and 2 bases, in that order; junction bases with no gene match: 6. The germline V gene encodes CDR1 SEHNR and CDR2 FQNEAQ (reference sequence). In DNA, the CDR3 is TGTGCCAGCAGCTTGGGACAGGGGGGGGAGGGCAATCAGCCCCAGCATTTT. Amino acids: CASSLGQGGEGNQPQHF. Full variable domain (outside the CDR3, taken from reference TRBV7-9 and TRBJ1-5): DTGVSQNPRHKITKRGQNVTFRCDPISEHNRLYWYRQTLGQGPEFLTYFQNEAQLEKSRLLSDRFSAERPKGSFSTLEIQRTEQGDSAMYLCASSLGQGGEGNQPQHFGDGTRLSIL.

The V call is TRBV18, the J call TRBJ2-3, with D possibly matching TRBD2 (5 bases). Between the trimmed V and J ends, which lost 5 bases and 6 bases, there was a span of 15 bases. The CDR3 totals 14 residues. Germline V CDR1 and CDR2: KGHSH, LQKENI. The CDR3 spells CASSSGSGEDTQYF. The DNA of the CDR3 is TGTGCCAGCTCATCGGGCTCCGGGGAGGATACGCAGTATTTT.

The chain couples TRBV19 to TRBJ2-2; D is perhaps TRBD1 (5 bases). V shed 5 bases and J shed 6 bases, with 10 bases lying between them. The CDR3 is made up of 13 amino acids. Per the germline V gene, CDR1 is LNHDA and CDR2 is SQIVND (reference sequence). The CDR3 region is CASSLLQAGELFF. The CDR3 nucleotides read TGTGCCAGTAGTTTATTACAGGCCGGGGAGCTGTTTTTT.

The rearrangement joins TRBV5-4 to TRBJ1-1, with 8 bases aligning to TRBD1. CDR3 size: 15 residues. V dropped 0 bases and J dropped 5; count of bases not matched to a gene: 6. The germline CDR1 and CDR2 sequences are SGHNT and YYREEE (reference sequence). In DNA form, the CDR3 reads TGTGCCAGCAGCTTGGGCAGGGGGCGCGGGACTGAAGCTTTCTTT. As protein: CASSLGRGRGTEAFF.

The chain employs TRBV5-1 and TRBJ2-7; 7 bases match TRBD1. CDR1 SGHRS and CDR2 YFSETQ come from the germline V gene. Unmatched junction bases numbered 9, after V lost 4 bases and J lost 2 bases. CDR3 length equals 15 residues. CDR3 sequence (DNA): TGCGCCAGCAGCAACTGGACAGGCGCTCCCTACGAGCAGTACTTC. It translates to CASSNWTGAPYEQYF. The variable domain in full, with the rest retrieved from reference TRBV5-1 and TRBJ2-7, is KAGVTQTPRYLIKTRGQQVTLSCSPISGHRSVSWYQQTPGQGLQFLFEYFSETQRNKGNFPGRFSGRQFSNSRSEMNVSTLELGDSALYLCASSNWTGAPYEQYFGPGTRLTVT.

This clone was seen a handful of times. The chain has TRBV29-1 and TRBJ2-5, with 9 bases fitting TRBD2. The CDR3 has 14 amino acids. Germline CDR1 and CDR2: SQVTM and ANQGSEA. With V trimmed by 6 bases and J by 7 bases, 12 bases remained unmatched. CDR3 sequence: CSVTGLAEGGTQYF. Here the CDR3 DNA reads TGCAGCGTAACGGGACTAGCTGAAGGAGGGACCCAGTACTTC.

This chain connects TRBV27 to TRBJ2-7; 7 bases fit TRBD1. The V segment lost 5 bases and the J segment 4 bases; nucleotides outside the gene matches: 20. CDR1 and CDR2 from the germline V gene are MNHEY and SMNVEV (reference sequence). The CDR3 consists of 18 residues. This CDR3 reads CASSTPRGTEMRPYEQYF. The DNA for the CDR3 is TGTGCCAGCAGTACCCCGAGGGGGACAGAAATGCGACCTTACGAGCAGTACTTC.

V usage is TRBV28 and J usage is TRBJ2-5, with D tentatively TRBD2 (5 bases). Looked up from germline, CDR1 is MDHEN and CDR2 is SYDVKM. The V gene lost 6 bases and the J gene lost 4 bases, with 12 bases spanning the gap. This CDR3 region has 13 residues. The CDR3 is CASSPPGRETQYF. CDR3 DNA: TGTGCCAGCAGCCCGCCGGGGAGAGAGACCCAGTACTTC.

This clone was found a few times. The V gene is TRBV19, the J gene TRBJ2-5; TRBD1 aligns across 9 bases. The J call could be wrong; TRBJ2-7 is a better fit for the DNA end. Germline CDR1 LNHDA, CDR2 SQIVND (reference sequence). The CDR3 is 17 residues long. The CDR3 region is CASSRLSGQGRIYEQYF. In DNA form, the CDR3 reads TGTGCCAGTAGTAGGCTCTCCGGACAGGGGCGGATATACGAGCAGTACTTC.

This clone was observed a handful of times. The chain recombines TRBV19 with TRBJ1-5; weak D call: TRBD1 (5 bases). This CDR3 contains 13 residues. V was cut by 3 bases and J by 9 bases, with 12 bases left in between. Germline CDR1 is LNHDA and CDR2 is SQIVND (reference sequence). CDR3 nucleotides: TGTGCCAGTAGTATCTCACAGGCTCTGCCCCAGCATTTT. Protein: CASSISQALPQHF.

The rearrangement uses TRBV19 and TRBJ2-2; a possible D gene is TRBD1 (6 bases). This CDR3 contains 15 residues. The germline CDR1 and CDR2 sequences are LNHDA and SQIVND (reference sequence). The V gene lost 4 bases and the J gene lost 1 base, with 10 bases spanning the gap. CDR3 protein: CASSTGQLNTGELFF. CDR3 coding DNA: TGTGCCAGTAGTACAGGACAGCTGAACACCGGGGAGCTGTTTTTT.

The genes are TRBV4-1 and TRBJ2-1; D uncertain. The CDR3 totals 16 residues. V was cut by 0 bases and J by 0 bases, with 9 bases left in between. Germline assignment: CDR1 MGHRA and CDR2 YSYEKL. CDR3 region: CASSQEPSASYNEQFF. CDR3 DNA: TGCGCCAGCAGCCAAGAGCCCAGCGCCTCCTACAATGAGCAGTTCTTC.

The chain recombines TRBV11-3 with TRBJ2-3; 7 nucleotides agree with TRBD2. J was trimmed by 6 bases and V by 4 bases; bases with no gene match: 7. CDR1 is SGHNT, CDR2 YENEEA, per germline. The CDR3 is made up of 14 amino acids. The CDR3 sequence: CASSSPTSDDTQYF. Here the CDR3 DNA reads TGTGCCAGCAGCTCCCCTACTAGCGATGATACGCAGTATTTT.

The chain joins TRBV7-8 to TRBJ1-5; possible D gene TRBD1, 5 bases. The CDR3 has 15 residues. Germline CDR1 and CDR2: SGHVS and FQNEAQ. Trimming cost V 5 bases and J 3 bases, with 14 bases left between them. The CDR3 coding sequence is TGTGCCAGCAGCGCCCGCGGGGCACACAATCAGCCCCAGCATTTT. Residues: CASSARGAHNQPQHF.

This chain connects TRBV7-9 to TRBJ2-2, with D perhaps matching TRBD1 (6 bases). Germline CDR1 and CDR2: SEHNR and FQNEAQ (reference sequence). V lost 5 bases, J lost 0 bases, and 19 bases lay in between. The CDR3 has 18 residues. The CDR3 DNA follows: TGTGCCAGCAGCCCTCCCTTAATCAGGGGTCCGAACACCGGGGAGCTGTTTTTT. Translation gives CASSPPLIRGPNTGELFF.